Below, 23 T cell receptor beta chains from the same sample are listed, as sequenced in a study of T cells in Graves' hyperthyroidism and ophthalmopathy (dated by TCRdb to about 2019). Library construction relied on multiplex PCR. This sample was sequenced with an Illumina HiSeq 2000. The TCR beta CDR3 regions were amplified from the RNA transcripts. For the first round of RT-PCR on the TCR CDR3, the HTBI primer set was used together with the Qiagen OneStep RT-PCR kit. TCRdb trimmed public reads at Q25 via fastp, called clones via MiXCR and kept in-frame beta chains. Every CDR3 protein is listed once, alongside the most common genes and DNA of its rows. In this sample the table shows around 480,000 distinct CDR3 sequences, over 13% of which occur a single time. The ten largest clones add up to roughly 17% of the sample. Sequencing used blood. These receptors were collected from a woman under 30 with Graves' hyperthyroidism.

This clonotype was detected a few times. The chain couples TRBV6-1 to TRBJ1-2, with TRBD1 identical over 9 bases. V lost 7 bases to trimming and J lost 6 bases; unmatched junction nucleotides: 9. This CDR3 region has 14 residues. CDR1 and CDR2 (germline): MNHNS, SASEGT. The CDR3 DNA reads as TGTGCCAGCAATAGACAGGGGGTAGGGAATGGCTACACCTTC. This gives the protein CASNRQGVGNGYTF.

This clonotype was counted only a few times. This sequence joins TRBV9 and TRBJ2-1; D gene uncertain. The CDR3 sequence is 14 residues long. Trimming took 3 bases from V and 3 from J, leaving 10 bases between them. Looked up from germline, CDR1 is SGDLS and CDR2 is YYNGEE. CDR3 protein: CASSAGGDYNEQFF. The CDR3 coding sequence is TGTGCCAGCAGCGCGGGCGGCGACTACAATGAGCAGTTCTTC. The full variable domain, in which reference TRBV9 and TRBJ2-1 provide the parts outside the CDR3, is DSGVTQTPKHLITATGQRVTLRCSPRSGDLSVYWYQQSLDQGLQFLIQYYNGEERAKGNILERFSAQQFPDLHSELNLSSLELGDSALYFCASSAGGDYNEQFFGPGTRLTVL.

This clonotype was recorded many times. V gene TRBV30 combines with J gene TRBJ2-2; 8 nucleotides align to TRBD2. Germline CDR1 GTSNPN, CDR2 SVGIG (reference sequence). The J segment lost 6 bases and the V segment lost 1 base, leaving 7 bases of the junction unmatched. The CDR3 has 15 amino acids. The chain's CDR3 is CAWSGLAQRAGELFF. In DNA, the CDR3 is TGTGCCTGGAGTGGACTAGCGCAACGGGCCGGGGAGCTGTTTTTT. The entire variable domain, with the rest obtained from reference TRBV30 and TRBJ2-2, is as follows: SQTIHQWPATLVQPVGSPLSLECTVEGTSNPNLYWYRQAAGRGLQLLFYSVGIGQISSEVPQNLSASRPQDRQFILSSKKLLLSDSGFYLCAWSGLAQRAGELFFGEGSRLTVL.

The chain uses TRBV6-1 and TRBJ1-1; possible D gene TRBD1, 5 bases. The germline V gene has CDR1 MNHNS and CDR2 SASEGT. This CDR3 is built from 14 residues. Deletions cut 6 bases from V and 4 bases from J, with 15 bases between. CDR3 DNA: TGTGCCAGCAGCCACCGGGGGTCGGGCACTGAAGCTTTCTTT. Protein: CASSHRGSGTEAFF.

This clonotype was counted ten times or more. J is TRBJ2-7 and V is TRBV29-1; D possibly matches TRBD1 or TRBD2 (5 bases each). The V gene lost 2 bases and the J gene lost 7 bases, with 9 bases spanning the gap. The length of the CDR3 is 11 residues. The germline gives CDR1 SQVTM, CDR2 ANQGSEA. Here the CDR3 reads CSVELGVEQYF. Here the CDR3 DNA reads TGCAGCGTTGAACTGGGGGTGGAGCAGTACTTC.

This clonotype was seen repeatedly, ten times or more. J is TRBJ2-1 and V is TRBV19; 13 bases match TRBD2. V dropped 1 base and J dropped 5; count of bases not matched to a gene: 8. The germline CDR1 and CDR2 sequences are LNHDA and SQIVND (reference sequence). This CDR3 has 18 residues. The CDR3: CASSIGLAGGSRNNEQFF. CDR3 sequence (DNA): TGTGCCAGTAGTATAGGACTAGCGGGAGGCTCCCGCAACAATGAGCAGTTCTTC.

In its sample, this clonotype was seen many times. The chain couples TRBV5-6 to TRBJ2-3; weak D call: TRBD2 (6 bases). The V end lost 0 bases, the J end lost 1 base, and 12 bases lay between the germline ends. The CDR3 contains 16 residues. CDR1 and CDR2 (germline): SGHDT, YYEEEE. CDR3 bases: TGTGCCAGCAGCTTGGAGGTTAGCGGACGCACAGATACGCAGTATTTT. Its protein product is CASSLEVSGRTDTQYF.

This clonotype was counted at least ten times. The rearrangement links TRBV12-3 or TRBV12-4 to TRBJ2-5, with D possibly TRBD2 on 5 matching bases. There are 16 residues in the CDR3. V shed 3 bases and J shed 5 bases, with 19 bases lying between them. The CDR3 is CASSLPGWIGEETQYF. The CDR3 DNA sequence: TGTGCCAGCAGTTTGCCAGGATGGATTGGGGAGGAGACCCAGTACTTC.

This clonotype appeared many times. At one of its ends the junction is not consistent with the germline gene, which may arise from a read error. The V and J genes are TRBV7-3 and TRBJ2-1; tentatively, D is TRBD1 (6 bases). Germline-derived CDR1 and CDR2 are SGHTA and FQGTGA. This CDR3 spans 12 amino acids. The CDR3 DNA sequence: TGTGCCAGCAGCATAACAGGGACAGAGCAGTTCTTC. Residues: CASSITGTEQFF.

This sequence joins TRBV9 and TRBJ2-1, with 7 bases identical to TRBD1. CDR3 size: 14 residues. V was clipped by 3 bases and J by 3 bases; unmatched bases: 3. The germline gives CDR1 SGDLS, CDR2 YYNGEE. CDR3 bases: TGTGCCAGCAGCGCGTGGGACAGCTACAATGAGCAGTTCTTC. Its translation: CASSAWDSYNEQFF.

This clonotype has a count of ten or more. The chain has TRBV7-2 and TRBJ2-2; D is possibly TRBD2 (7 bases). The CDR3 covers 15 residues. From germline, CDR1 is SGHTA and CDR2 FQGNSA. V was shortened by 5 bases and J by 4 bases, with 14 bases between the two germline ends. The CDR3 coding sequence is TGTGCCAGCAGCCCCCGGGGAGGGGGCACCGGGGAGCTGTTTTTT. It yields the protein CASSPRGGGTGELFF.

The table lists this clonotype with many counts. The genes are TRBV3-1 and TRBJ2-7, with TRBD2 matching over 8 bases. This CDR3 is built from 12 residues. Looked up from germline, CDR1 is LGHDT and CDR2 is YNNKEL (reference sequence). Trimming cost V 10 bases and J 7 bases; bases outside gene matches: 9. The CDR3 region has the DNA TGTGCCACAAGCGGGAGCGCCTGGGAGCAGTACTTC. This translates into CATSGSAWEQYF.

The V and J genes are TRBV25-1 and TRBJ1-1; a weak D match, TRBD1 (6 bases). The CDR3 has 11 amino acids. Germline V gene data show CDR1 as MGHDK and CDR2 as SYGVNS. V was shortened by 8 bases and J by 10 bases, with 14 bases between the two germline ends. CDR3 amino acids: CASGTSLGAFF. In DNA form, the CDR3 reads TGTGCCAGCGGGACATCTCTGGGAGCTTTCTTT.

Many counts were recorded for this clonotype. V is TRBV12-5 and J is TRBJ2-2; TRBD2 might be the D (6 bases). In germline, CDR1 is LGHNT, CDR2 FRNRAP. This CDR3 is built from 14 residues. With 6 bases removed from V and 3 bases from J, the gap between germline ends came to 11 bases. The CDR3 region has the DNA TGTGCTAGTGGCCCGGGACTTGACACCGGGGAGCTGTTTTTT. Amino acid sequence: CASGPGLDTGELFF. Supplemented by reference TRBV12-5 and TRBJ2-2, the full variable domain reads DARVTQTPRHKVTEMGQEVTMRCQPILGHNTVFWYRQTMMQGLELLAYFRNRAPLDDSGMPKDRFSAEMPDATLATLKIQPSEPRDSAVYFCASGPGLDTGELFFGEGSRLTVL.

This clonotype was recorded many times. DNA for the CDR3: TGTGCCAGCAAGGGACAGGACTTTAACACTGAAGCTTTCTTT. It is translated as CASKGQDFNTEAFF. The chain carries TRBV19 and TRBJ1-1, with TRBD1 identical over 8 bases. This CDR3 has 14 amino acids. Germline CDR1 is LNHDA and CDR2 is SQIVND (reference sequence). Unmatched junction bases numbered 8, after V lost 9 bases and J lost 2 bases.

This clonotype occurred many times. The V call is TRBV30, the J call TRBJ1-3; D ambiguous. V lost 5 bases, J lost 0 bases, and 11 bases lay in between. Germline CDR1 GTSNPN, CDR2 SVGIG (reference sequence). This CDR3 comprises 14 residues. CDR3 sequence (DNA): TGTGCCTGGGCCACGGGCAACTCTGGAAACACCATATATTTT. Protein sequence: CAWATGNSGNTIYF. Variable domain in full (rest from reference TRBV30 and TRBJ1-3): SQTIHQWPATLVQPVGSPLSLECTVEGTSNPNLYWYRQAAGRGLQLLFYSVGIGQISSEVPQNLSASRPQDRQFILSSKKLLLSDSGFYLCAWATGNSGNTIYFGEGSWLTVV.

Many counts were recorded for this clonotype. The chain uses TRBV7-9 and TRBJ1-2; D is undetermined. The V end was cut by 5 bases, the J end by 7 bases, with 26 bases between. This CDR3 has 17 amino acids. Per the germline V gene, CDR1 is SEHNR and CDR2 is FQNEAQ (reference sequence). The CDR3 spells CASSGGRGKGISIGYTF. The CDR3, as DNA: TGTGCCAGCAGCGGTGGACGGGGAAAAGGGATTTCGATTGGCTACACCTTC.

This clonotype showed up just once. This sequence joins TRBV11-3 and TRBJ2-1; 7 bases map to TRBD2. Germline loops: CDR1 SGHNT, CDR2 YENEEA. The trim removed 1 base at V and 4 bases at J, leaving 10 bases unmatched. The CDR3 consists of 17 residues. The CDR3 nucleotides are TGTGCCAGCAGCTTAGCCCCCCCTGGGGGGGAATACAATGAGCAGTTCTTC. Residues: CASSLAPPGGEYNEQFF.

The V call is TRBV5-8, the J call TRBJ2-7, with D possibly being TRBD2 (6 bases). This CDR3 is 15 amino acids long. Per the germline V gene, CDR1 is SGHTS and CDR2 is YDEGEE. V lost 0 bases and J 0 bases, leaving 10 bases between the germline ends. The CDR3 loop is CASSLVMRGSYEQYF. The CDR3 coding sequence is TGTGCCAGCAGCTTGGTAATGCGGGGCTCCTACGAGCAGTACTTC.

There are many counts of this clonotype. The gene calls are TRBV13 and TRBJ1-4, with 11 bases that match TRBD1. Germline V CDR1 and CDR2: PRHDT, FYEKMQ (reference sequence). Trimming cost V 1 base and J 12 bases; bases outside gene matches: 10. The CDR3 runs to 16 residues. The CDR3 DNA reads TGTGCCAGCAGCTTAGACCTCGGACAGGGGGCCTCAGAACTGTTTTTT. It translates to CASSLDLGQGASELFF.

This clonotype was recorded a few times. J is TRBJ2-5 and V is TRBV27; D is perhaps TRBD1 or TRBD2 (5 bases each). The V end lost 2 bases, the J end lost 5 bases, and 12 bases lay between the germline ends. The CDR3 has 14 amino acids. Per the germline V gene, CDR1 is MNHEY and CDR2 is SMNVEV (reference sequence). The CDR3 sequence is CASSLGTSAETQYF. CDR3 coding DNA: TGTGCCAGCAGTTTAGGGACCTCGGCGGAGACCCAGTACTTC.

This clonotype was counted many times. V is TRBV10-3 and J is TRBJ2-2, with TRBD2 as a possible D gene (5 bases). With 3 bases removed from V and 1 base from J, the gap between germline ends came to 6 bases. Germline CDR1 reads ENHRY; CDR2 reads SYGVKD. This CDR3 has 14 amino acids. This chain's CDR3 is CAISDRGNTGELFF. CDR3 sequence (DNA): TGTGCCATCAGTGATCGGGGGAACACCGGGGAGCTGTTTTTT.

This clonotype was observed many times. V is TRBV7-8 and J is TRBJ2-5; possibly TRBD1 for D (5 bases). Trimming took 8 bases from V and 5 from J, leaving 18 bases between them. In germline, CDR1 is SGHVS, CDR2 FQNEAQ. CDR3 length: 14 amino acids. CDR3 in amino acids: CASRNRGARETQYF. The CDR3 DNA sequence: TGTGCCAGCCGTAACCGTGGGGCTAGGGAGACCCAGTACTTC.